A single sample gave rise to the 28 T cell receptor beta chains below, sequenced in a study of OX40 agonist ivuxolimab in advanced cancers. Method: immunoSEQ multiplex PCR; TCRdb's copy keeps in-frame clones and lacks some. The sample has tens of thousands of clones; 85% are singletons. Sequences were derived from CD4+ or CD8+ T cells sorted from blood, sampled in a trial of the OX40 agonist ivuxolimab. All receptors come from an adult with an advanced solid tumor such as melanoma, head and neck, liver or kidney cancer.

V is TRBV27 and J is TRBJ1-6, with 8 bases fitting TRBD1. This CDR3 spans 17 amino acids. CDR1 is MNHEY, CDR2 SMNVEV, per germline (reference sequence). The V and J ends lost 5 bases and 15 bases, in that order; junction bases with no gene match: 21. The CDR3 loop reads CASSVEPDRGPESSLHF. CDR3 DNA sequence: TGTGCCAGCAGTGTCGAGCCCGACAGGGGACCCGAGTCTAGCCTCCACTTT.

The CDR3 DNA follows: TGTGCCAGCAGTTTAGGCCCGATATGGGCCGGTACGCAGTATTTT. Its translation is CASSLGPIWAGTQYF. The J gene is TRBJ2-3, the V gene TRBV28; D remains ambiguous. Germline V gene lookup returns CDR1 MDHEN and CDR2 SYDVKM. Trimming took off 2 bases at V and 8 bases at J, with 17 bases between the two ends. CDR3 length: 15 residues. The complete variable domain, with remaining parts taken from reference TRBV28 and TRBJ2-3, reads DVKVTQSSRYLVKRTGEKVFLECVQDMDHENMFWYRQDPGLGLRLIYFSYDVKMKEKGDIPEGYSVSREKKERFSLILESASTNQTSMYLCASSLGPIWAGTQYFGPGTRLTVL.

V is TRBV19 and J is TRBJ1-2; a possible D gene is TRBD1 (5 bases). The CDR3 sequence is 14 residues long. V lost 9 bases to trimming and J lost 8 bases, with 22 bases between them. The germline V gene has CDR1 LNHDA and CDR2 SQIVND (reference sequence). This CDR3 is CASLPGPGLRGYTF. The CDR3 region has the DNA TGTGCCAGCTTACCGGGACCTGGATTAAGAGGCTACACCTTC.

This clone came up a few times. This chain links TRBV29-1 with TRBJ1-1; maybe TRBD1 (6 bases). The CDR3 consists of 12 residues. Looked up from germline, CDR1 is SQVTM and CDR2 is ANQGSEA. V lost 3 bases, J lost 4 bases, and 9 bases lay in between. CDR3 protein: CSVEDSGTEAFF. In DNA form, the CDR3 reads TGCAGCGTTGAGGACAGCGGCACTGAAGCTTTCTTT.

The chain uses TRBV4-3 and TRBJ2-1, with D tentatively TRBD2 (6 bases). The length of the CDR3 is 13 residues. Germline-derived CDR1 and CDR2 are LGHNA and YSLEER. The V end lost 1 base, the J end lost 10 bases, and 11 bases lay between the germline ends. The CDR3 DNA sequence: TGCGCCAGCAGCCAAGCGGGGGTCGTCGAGCAGTTCTTC. Residues: CASSQAGVVEQFF.

This chain links TRBV6-4 with TRBJ1-1; 8 positions agree with TRBD1. In germline, CDR1 is MRHNA, CDR2 SNTAGT. The CDR3 sequence is 13 residues long. V lost 4 bases to trimming and J lost 7 bases; unmatched junction nucleotides: 5. CDR3: CASSAGTGGEAFF. The CDR3 DNA follows: TGTGCCAGCAGTGCCGGGACAGGAGGTGAAGCTTTCTTT.

A remark on this clone: At one of its ends the junction is not consistent with the germline gene, which may arise from a read error. CDR3 nucleotides: TGTGCCGGCAGTTACACCTTGGGGGGAGGTTTAGCTACCGCTTTCTTT. Its translation: CAGSYTLGGGLATAFF. The chain joins TRBV6-5 to TRBJ1-1; the D gene is possibly TRBD1 (5 bases). This CDR3 is built from 16 residues. Germline V gene data show CDR1 as MNHEY and CDR2 as SVGAGI.

V and J are TRBV13 and TRBJ2-7; 7 nucleotides match TRBD2. V lost 5 bases and J lost 6; bases outside the gene matches: 4. Germline V gene lookup returns CDR1 PRHDT and CDR2 FYEKMQ (reference sequence). This CDR3 spans 12 amino acids. Written as DNA, the CDR3 is TGTGCCAGCAGCCTGATAGCGGGCGAGCAGTACTTC. It is translated as CASSLIAGEQYF.

The chain combines TRBV4-1 with TRBJ1-5, with 7 bases aligning to TRBD1. V shed 3 bases, J shed 3 bases, and the junction held 14 bases outside the gene matches. Germline V gene sequence: CDR1 MGHRA, CDR2 YSYEKL. CDR3 size: 18 residues. The CDR3 here is CASSQRVWDSDVNQPQHF. The CDR3 coding sequence is TGCGCCAGCAGCCAGAGAGTCTGGGACAGCGACGTCAATCAGCCCCAGCATTTT.

Turning to this clone: This sample also contains other DNA sequences that code for the same CDR3. This chain uses TRBV4-1 with TRBJ2-5; D remains unclear. The V and J ends lost 0 bases and 5 bases respectively, with 4 bases between them. The V gene's germline CDR1 is MGHRA and CDR2 YSYEKL. The CDR3 consists of 12 residues. The CDR3 nucleotides read TGCGCCAGCAGCCAAGAGGGGGAGACCCAGTACTTC. It encodes CASSQEGETQYF.

The rearrangement uses TRBV28 and TRBJ1-1; D perhaps matches TRBD1 (5 bases). Between the trimmed V and J ends, which lost 10 bases and 7 bases, there was a span of 22 bases. CDR1 is MDHEN and CDR2 is SYDVKM in the germline V gene. This CDR3 region has 14 residues. CDR3 protein: CATKLRSLGGEAFF. The DNA of the CDR3 is TGTGCCACCAAGCTCCGGAGTCTTGGGGGTGAAGCTTTCTTT.

This clone was picked up one time. CDR3 sequence (DNA): TGCGCCAGCAGCCCCGGGACTCTAAGTAACTATGGCTACACCTTC. Its protein is CASSPGTLSNYGYTF. This chain uses TRBV4-3 with TRBJ1-2; weak D call: TRBD1 (5 bases). Trimming shortened V by 4 bases and J by 1 base, and 13 bases separated the two germline ends. CDR1 is LGHNA and CDR2 is YSLEER in the germline V gene. This CDR3 contains 15 residues.

The rearrangement joins TRBV7-9 to TRBJ2-4; perhaps D is TRBD1 or TRBD2 (5 bases each). Trimming removed 5 bases from V and 0 bases from J, with 14 bases in between. In germline, CDR1 is SEHNR, CDR2 FQNEAQ (reference sequence). This CDR3 spans 16 amino acids. The CDR3 DNA reads as TGTGCCAGCAGCGCTCGGGACGAGGTAGCCAAAAACATTCAGTACTTC. It specifies CASSARDEVAKNIQYF. The full variable domain, in which reference TRBV7-9 and TRBJ2-4 provide the parts outside the CDR3, is DTGVSQNPRHKITKRGQNVTFRCDPISEHNRLYWYRQTLGQGPEFLTYFQNEAQLEKSRLLSDRFSAERPKGSFSTLEIQRTEQGDSAMYLCASSARDEVAKNIQYFGAGTRLSVL.

V is TRBV6-1 and J is TRBJ2-5; 10 bases align to TRBD1. There are 14 residues in the CDR3. Germline V gene data show CDR1 as MNHNS and CDR2 as SASEGT. V lost 7 bases, J lost 5 bases, and 7 bases stayed unmatched. The CDR3 is CASIWDRGWETQYF. CDR3 sequence (DNA): TGTGCCAGCATCTGGGACAGGGGCTGGGAGACCCAGTACTTC.

This chain joins TRBV28 and TRBJ1-1; a weak D match, TRBD1 (5 bases). Germline CDR1 MDHEN, CDR2 SYDVKM. This CDR3 has 13 residues. V shed 2 bases and J shed 12 bases, with 16 bases lying between them. CDR3 in amino acids: CASSLAQRGFPFF. CDR3 DNA: TGTGCCAGCAGTTTAGCCCAAAGGGGATTCCCTTTCTTT.

This chain joins TRBV6-4 and TRBJ1-2, with TRBD1 matching over 8 bases. CDR1 and CDR2 (germline): MRHNA, SNTAGT. The J segment lost 4 bases and the V segment lost 6 bases, leaving 10 bases of the junction unmatched. The CDR3 consists of 15 residues. CDR3 loop: CASRLITGGGYGYTF. The CDR3 region has the DNA TGTGCCAGCAGACTGATCACAGGGGGGGGCTATGGCTACACCTTC.

The table lists this clone with a count of one. The V call is TRBV5-4, the J call TRBJ2-7; TRBD1 aligns across 7 bases. In germline, CDR1 is SGHNT, CDR2 YYREEE (reference sequence). CDR3 length: 14 residues. With V trimmed by 1 base and J by 2 bases, 3 bases remained unmatched. The CDR3 DNA follows: TGTGCCAGCAGCTTGTCGGGACAGCCCTACGAGCAGTACTTC. Protein sequence: CASSLSGQPYEQYF.

CDR3 DNA: TGTGCCAGCAGCCCACGGACAGCTACCGGGGAGCTGTTTTTT. Residues: CASSPRTATGELFF. The rearrangement joins TRBV9 to TRBJ2-2; a weak D match, TRBD1 (6 bases). Germline CDR1 SGDLS, CDR2 YYNGEE. The CDR3 sequence is 14 residues long. The ends were cut back, 4 bases at V and 5 bases at J, with 12 bases in the middle.

By share, this clone ranks as medium-sized (0.01 to 0.1%). The rearrangement links TRBV20-1 to TRBJ2-7, with D unclear. From germline, CDR1 is DFQATT and CDR2 SNEGSKA (reference sequence). This CDR3 contains 10 residues. V was clipped by 0 bases and J by 6 bases, with 3 bases between them. The DNA of the CDR3 is TGCAGTGCTAGAGATTTCGAGCAGTACTTC. This translates into CSARDFEQYF.

The chain joins TRBV7-9 to TRBJ2-4, with D hard to call. This CDR3 region has 14 residues. Looked up from germline, CDR1 is SEHNR and CDR2 is FQNEAQ (reference sequence). Trimming left V 5 bases short and J 2 bases short, with 10 bases between. In DNA, the CDR3 is TGTGCCAGCAGCACAACCCAGTCCAAAAACATTCAGTACTTC. This translates into CASSTTQSKNIQYF.

A note on this clone: The junction departs from germline at one end; a sequencing error may be responsible. CDR3 nucleotides: TGTGCCAGTAGGATAGGACAGGGCACCGGGGAGCTGTTTTTT. Its translation: CASRIGQGTGELFF. The V and J genes are TRBV19 and TRBJ2-2; 8 nucleotides match TRBD1. Per the germline V gene, CDR1 is LNHDA and CDR2 is SQIVND (reference sequence). This CDR3 is built from 14 residues.

The V and J genes are TRBV15 and TRBJ2-2; D is possibly TRBD2 (6 bases). V was shortened by 1 base and J by 4 bases, with 13 bases between the two germline ends. The germline V gene encodes CDR1 LNHNV and CDR2 YYDKDF (reference sequence). The CDR3 runs 16 residues. The CDR3 coding sequence is TGTGCCACCAGCAGAGCTCGTCAGGGAGGCACCGGGGAGCTGTTTTTT. Protein: CATSRARQGGTGELFF. The full variable domain, in which reference TRBV15 and TRBJ2-2 provide the parts outside the CDR3, is DAMVIQNPRYQVTQFGKPVTLSCSQTLNHNVMYWYQQKSSQAPKLLFHYYDKDFNNEADTPDNFQSRRPNTSFCFLDIRSPGLGDTAMYLCATSRARQGGTGELFFGEGSRLTVL.

In its sample, this clone was seen once. The chain's CDR3 is CASSLDRGTNPYGYTF. The CDR3 DNA is TGTGCCAGCAGCCTTGACAGGGGGACCAACCCCTATGGCTACACCTTC. The chain couples TRBV7-6 to TRBJ1-2, with TRBD1 matching 9 bases. CDR1 SGHVS and CDR2 FNYEAQ come from the germline V gene. CDR3 length: 16 residues. The trim removed 5 bases at V and 4 bases at J, leaving 11 bases unmatched.

The chain carries TRBV4-3 and TRBJ1-2; 12 nucleotides agree with TRBD1. The trim removed 1 base at V and 4 bases at J, leaving 4 bases unmatched. Germline values: CDR1 LGHNA, CDR2 YSLEER. The CDR3 runs 16 residues. CDR3 sequence (DNA): TGCGCCAGCAGCCAAGTAGGGACAGGGGGCAGCTATGGCTACACCTTC. It encodes CASSQVGTGGSYGYTF.

Remarks on this clone: Additional DNA sequences in this sample encode the identical CDR3. V and J are TRBV9 and TRBJ2-3; no clear D gene. Deletions cut 0 bases from V and 3 bases from J, with 5 bases between. CDR1 is SGDLS and CDR2 is YYNGEE in the germline V gene. This CDR3 is built from 13 residues. CDR3 bases: TGTGCCAGCAGCGTAGAAGGGACAGATACGCAGTATTTT. Amino acids: CASSVEGTDTQYF.

The J gene is TRBJ1-1, the V gene TRBV7-2; D gene uncertain. With 1 base removed from V and 6 bases from J, the gap between germline ends came to 15 bases. Germline lookup yields CDR1 SGHTA and CDR2 FQGNSA. The CDR3 is 15 amino acids. The CDR3 loop reads CASSLGYATVAEAFF. The CDR3 DNA sequence: TGTGCCAGCAGCTTAGGGTACGCTACTGTAGCTGAAGCTTTCTTT. The whole variable domain, filled in from reference TRBV7-2 and TRBJ1-1, reads GAGVSQSPSNKVTEKGKDVELRCDPISGHTALYWYRQSLGQGLEFLIYFQGNSAPDKSGLPSDRFSAERTGGSVSTLTIQRTQQEDSAVYLCASSLGYATVAEAFFGQGTRLTVV.

The rearrangement joins TRBV7-8 to TRBJ2-2; possible D gene TRBD1, 6 bases. CDR1 is SGHVS and CDR2 is FQNEAQ in the germline V gene. V dropped 1 base and J dropped 4 bases, with 13 bases sitting between them. The CDR3 consists of 16 residues. The CDR3 DNA reads TGTGCCAGCAGCTTAGAGGGGGTAGTCGTCACCGGGGAGCTGTTTTTT. Translated, it gives CASSLEGVVVTGELFF.

This clone was found once. This chain uses TRBV28 with TRBJ1-1, with D perhaps TRBD1 (5 bases). Looked up from germline, CDR1 is MDHEN and CDR2 is SYDVKM. The V gene lost 2 bases and the J gene lost 3 bases, with 13 bases spanning the gap. This CDR3 region has 15 residues. The CDR3 sequence: CASSLRDGVDTEAFF. The CDR3 DNA reads as TGTGCCAGCAGTTTAAGGGACGGCGTTGACACTGAAGCTTTCTTT. Looking up the rest from reference TRBV28 and TRBJ1-1 gives the full variable domain: DVKVTQSSRYLVKRTGEKVFLECVQDMDHENMFWYRQDPGLGLRLIYFSYDVKMKEKGDIPEGYSVSREKKERFSLILESASTNQTSMYLCASSLRDGVDTEAFFGQGTRLTVV.